The text below deals with one T cell receptor (beta chain). The data were obtained in a study of cytomegalovirus exposure and HLA in healthy donors. Healthy bone marrow donors made up the donors. 13 Jbeta primers and 60 Vbeta primers were used for the PCR. Sequencing was performed with immunoSEQ multiplex PCR; in TCRdb, only in-frame clones are kept and a portion is missing. In the table there are some 180,000 clones, approximately 84% of which are singletons. The receptor was derived from a girl aged 5-17 years in good health and CMV-seropositive. Sequencing was done on a sample of PBMCs.

The CDR3 DNA reads TGTGCCAGCAGCACCGGACTAGCGGGAGTACCGCTACGGGATGAGCAGTTCTTC. It specifies CASSTGLAGVPLRDEQFF. The chain uses TRBV7-6 and TRBJ2-1; 13 positions match TRBD2. This CDR3 has 18 amino acids. Looked up from germline, CDR1 is SGHVS and CDR2 is FNYEAQ. The V and J ends lost 5 bases and 8 bases, in that order; junction bases with no gene match: 15. Full variable domain (rest looked up from reference TRBV7-6 and TRBJ2-1): GAGVSQSPRYKVTKRGQDVALRCDPISGHVSLYWYRQALGQGPEFLTYFNYEAQQDKSGLPNDRFSAERPEGSISTLTIQRTEQRDSAMYRCASSTGLAGVPLRDEQFFGPGTRLTVL.